This T cell receptor beta chain was obtained from a study of control samples from healthy donors and cancer patients. Sequencing used immunoSEQ multiplex PCR; TCRdb keeps in-frame clones, though not all of them. The sample lists about 120,000 clones, about 90% occurring once. The CDR3 totals 12 residues. CDR1 is LGHDT and CDR2 is YNNKEL in the germline V gene (reference sequence). The germline V and J ends were trimmed by 3 bases and 6 bases, with 9 bases remaining between them. The source is a man aged 18 to 35 in good health. This chain connects TRBV3-1 (or the pseudogene TRBV3-2) to TRBJ2-7; no firm D call. Sequencing was done on a sample of blood. The CDR3 nucleotides read TGTGCCAGCAGCCACTCCGTGCTCGAGCAGTACTTC. It translates to CASSHSVLEQYF.